The entry below describes one T cell receptor beta chain. Its antigen is undetermined. As to treatment: roughly 19 received Ad26.COV2.S at low or high dose, single or two shots; about 5 received placebo; per-sample allocation not given. Collection of samples fell on day 63 after the first vaccine or placebo injection. Losses at the gene ends were 1 base for V and 5 bases for J; bases not matched to a gene: 0. The CDR3 runs to 13 residues. Germline CDR1 and CDR2: SGHVS and FQNEAQ. This sample stems from a study of Ad26.COV2.S vaccination and SARS-CoV-2 variants. As for the study in general: By the intramuscular route, Ad26.COV2.S was given once, or twice 56 days apart.

General study results and limits: Substantial response breadth was reportedly seen for spike-specific CD8+ and CD4+ T cells after vaccination.

Measured with immunoSEQ multiplex PCR; TCRdb has only the in-frame clones, and not every one. The sample yields 300,000 to 500,000 clones, approximately 90% seen once. This rearrangement joins TRBV7-8 to TRBJ1-1; 8 bases match TRBD1. The sample in question was peripheral blood, obtained in a trial of Ad26.COV2.S vaccine versus placebo. The sequence derives from a person between 18 and 60 years old who received the Ad26.COV2.S COVID-19 vaccine or a placebo. CDR3 loop: CASSLDRGTEAFF. DNA for the CDR3: TGTGCCAGCAGCTTAGACAGGGGGACTGAAGCTTTCTTT.